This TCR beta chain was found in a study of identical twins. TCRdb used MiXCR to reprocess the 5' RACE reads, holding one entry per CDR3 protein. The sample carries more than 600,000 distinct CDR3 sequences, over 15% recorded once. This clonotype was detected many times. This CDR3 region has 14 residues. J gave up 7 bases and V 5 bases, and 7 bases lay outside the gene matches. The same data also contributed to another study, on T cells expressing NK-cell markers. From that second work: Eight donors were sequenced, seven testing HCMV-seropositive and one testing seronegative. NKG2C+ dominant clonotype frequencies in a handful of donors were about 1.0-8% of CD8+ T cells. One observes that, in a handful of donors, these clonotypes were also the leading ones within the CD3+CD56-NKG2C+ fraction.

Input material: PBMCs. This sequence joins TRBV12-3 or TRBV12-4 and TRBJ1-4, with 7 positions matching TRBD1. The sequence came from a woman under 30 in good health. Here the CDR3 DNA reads TGTGCCAGCAGTCCTCACAGGGGCGGTGAAAAACTGTTTTTT. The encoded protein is CASSPHRGGEKLFF.